This entry features one T cell receptor (beta chain) sequence. Its target is not known. The sample carries other DNA sequences with the same CDR3. This CDR3 has 14 amino acids. Looked up from germline, CDR1 is MGHRA and CDR2 is YSYEKL. The V and J ends lost 1 base and 4 bases respectively, with 11 bases between them. This specimen comes from a study of T cell responses to AZD1222 COVID-19 vaccine. Study results and limitations: At study baseline, merely five or six AZD1222 recipients were seropositive. The sample set comprised mostly white British donors with more females, and clonal diversity was possibly underestimated.

The repertoire was sequenced with immunoSEQ multiplex PCR; TCRdb's copy has only in-frame clones and lacks some. The sample includes 200,000 or so clones, around 87% seen only once; the top ten take 2.5% to 3%. This specimen was peripheral blood, taken on day 0 of MenACWY control vaccination. V usage is TRBV4-1 and J usage is TRBJ2-7, with D possibly being TRBD2 (6 bases). The source of this sequence is an adult in good health. The CDR3 DNA is TGCGCCAGCAGCCAAGGGTCCGGGGGATACGAGCAGTACTTC. Amino acid sequence: CASSQGSGGYEQYF.